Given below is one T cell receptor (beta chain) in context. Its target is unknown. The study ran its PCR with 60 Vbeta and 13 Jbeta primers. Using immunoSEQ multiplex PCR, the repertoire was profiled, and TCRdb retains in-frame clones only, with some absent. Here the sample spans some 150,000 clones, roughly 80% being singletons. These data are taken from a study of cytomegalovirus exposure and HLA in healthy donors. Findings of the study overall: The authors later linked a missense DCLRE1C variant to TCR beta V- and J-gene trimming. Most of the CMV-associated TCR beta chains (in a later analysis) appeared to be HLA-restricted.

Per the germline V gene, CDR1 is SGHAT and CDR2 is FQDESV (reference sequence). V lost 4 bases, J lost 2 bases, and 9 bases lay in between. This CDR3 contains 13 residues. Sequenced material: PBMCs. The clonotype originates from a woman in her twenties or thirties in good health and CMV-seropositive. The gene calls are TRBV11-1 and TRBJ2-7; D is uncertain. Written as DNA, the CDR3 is TGTGCCAGCAGCTCGTCCTCCCCCTACGAGCAGTACTTC. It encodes CASSSSSPYEQYF.